Shown below are 3 T cell receptor beta chains from a single sample sequenced in a study of blood T cell repertoires in COVID-19 (dated by TCRdb to 2018 to 2020). Library preparation used the immunoSEQ multiplex PCR assay. TCRdb stores this immuneACCESS table with in-frame sequences only. Part of the clones is absent; in the studies checked, under half of the shortfall reflects unresolved V genes, and no reason is known for the rest. The sample table records 120,000 to 150,000 clones; roughly 88% of these occur just once. The ten largest account for 6.5% to 9.5% of the sample. The sample comprised peripheral blood. These receptors originate from a woman aged 55-70 years with COVID-19, enrolled during active disease.

V and J are TRBV20-1 and TRBJ2-1; 7 bases agree with TRBD2. The germline gives CDR1 DFQATT, CDR2 SNEGSKA (reference sequence). The CDR3 has 14 amino acids. The V segment lost 3 bases and the J segment 3 bases; nucleotides outside the gene matches: 5. The chain's CDR3 is CSASSQRGYNEQFF. CDR3 bases: TGCAGTGCTAGTTCCCAGCGGGGCTACAATGAGCAGTTCTTC.

V usage is TRBV18 and J usage is TRBJ1-4; TRBD1 aligns across 7 bases. The V and J ends lost 2 bases and 8 bases, in that order; junction bases with no gene match: 11. Germline V gives CDR1 KGHSH, CDR2 LQKENI. The CDR3 sequence is 16 residues long. The CDR3 protein is CASSPFGQEEGEKLFF. The CDR3 coding sequence is TGTGCCAGCTCACCATTTGGACAGGAGGAAGGCGAAAAACTGTTTTTT.

The chain is built from TRBV19 and TRBJ1-1; D possibly corresponds to TRBD1 (6 bases). CDR1 is LNHDA, CDR2 SQIVND, per germline (reference sequence). Deletions cut 4 bases from V and 5 bases from J, with 11 bases between. CDR3 size: 13 residues. The CDR3 loop is CASSTTGHTEAFF. The DNA of the CDR3 is TGTGCCAGTAGTACTACAGGGCATACTGAAGCTTTCTTT.